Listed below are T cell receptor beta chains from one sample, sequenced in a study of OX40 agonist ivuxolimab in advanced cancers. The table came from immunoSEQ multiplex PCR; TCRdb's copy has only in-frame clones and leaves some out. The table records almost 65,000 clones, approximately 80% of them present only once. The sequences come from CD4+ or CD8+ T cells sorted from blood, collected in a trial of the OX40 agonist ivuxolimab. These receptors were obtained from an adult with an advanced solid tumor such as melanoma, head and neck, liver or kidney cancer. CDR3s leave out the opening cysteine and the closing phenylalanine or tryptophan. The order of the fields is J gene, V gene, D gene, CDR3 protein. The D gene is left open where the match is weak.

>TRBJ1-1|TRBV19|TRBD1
ASSRDRGGAEAF
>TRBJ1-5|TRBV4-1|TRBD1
ASSQDNQDRTNQPQH
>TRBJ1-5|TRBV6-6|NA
ASTMGTGDQPQH
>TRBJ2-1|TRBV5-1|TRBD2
ASRGLEFHEQF
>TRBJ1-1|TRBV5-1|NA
ASSLHRGTEAF
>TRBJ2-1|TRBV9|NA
ASSKQSNWGDNNEQF
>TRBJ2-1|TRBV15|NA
ATSPNLASEQF
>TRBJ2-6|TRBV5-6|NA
ASSFRGPPSGANVLT
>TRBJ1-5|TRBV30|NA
AWSHLGSFNQPQH
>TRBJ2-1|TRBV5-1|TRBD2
ASSLGPSGSNEQF
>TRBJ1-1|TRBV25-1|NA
ASRPPGEYTEAF
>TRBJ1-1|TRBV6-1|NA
ATRPMQESTEAF
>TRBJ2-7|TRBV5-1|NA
ASSAPDGSYEQY
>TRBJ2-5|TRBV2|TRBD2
ASRGGLAGPQETQY
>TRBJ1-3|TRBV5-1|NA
ASSLNFLTASSGNTIY
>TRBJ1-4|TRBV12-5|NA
AQPQLATNEKLF
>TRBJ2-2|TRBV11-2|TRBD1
ASSVTGTGNTGELF
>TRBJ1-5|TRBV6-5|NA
ASSYSLHQPQH
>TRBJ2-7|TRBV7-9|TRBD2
ASSLPSGRAPREQY
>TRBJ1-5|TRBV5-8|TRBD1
ASSLGDRGPDQPQH
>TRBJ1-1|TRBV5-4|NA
ASSSGWGGSTEAF
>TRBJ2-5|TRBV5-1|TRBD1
ASSRGLETQY
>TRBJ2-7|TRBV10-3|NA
AISESAGTYEQY
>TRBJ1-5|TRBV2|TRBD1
ASSVGQGAQPQH
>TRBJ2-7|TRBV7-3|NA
ASSPDLARSTYEQY
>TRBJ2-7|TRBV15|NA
ATSARGPYEQY
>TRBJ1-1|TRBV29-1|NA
SARNTEAF